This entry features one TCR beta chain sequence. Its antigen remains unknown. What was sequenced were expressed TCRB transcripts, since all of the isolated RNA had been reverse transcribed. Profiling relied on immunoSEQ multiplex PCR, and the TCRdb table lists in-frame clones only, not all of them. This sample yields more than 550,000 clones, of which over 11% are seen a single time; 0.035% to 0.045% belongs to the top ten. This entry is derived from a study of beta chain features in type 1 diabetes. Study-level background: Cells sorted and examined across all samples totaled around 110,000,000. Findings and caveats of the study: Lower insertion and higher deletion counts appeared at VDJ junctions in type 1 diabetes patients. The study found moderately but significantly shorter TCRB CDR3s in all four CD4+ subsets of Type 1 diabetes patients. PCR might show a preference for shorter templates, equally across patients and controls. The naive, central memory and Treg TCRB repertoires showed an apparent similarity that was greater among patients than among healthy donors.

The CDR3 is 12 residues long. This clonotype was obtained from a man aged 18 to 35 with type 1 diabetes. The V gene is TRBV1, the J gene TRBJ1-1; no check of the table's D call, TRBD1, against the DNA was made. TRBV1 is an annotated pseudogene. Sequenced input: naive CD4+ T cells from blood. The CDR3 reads CTDGHPGAEAFF. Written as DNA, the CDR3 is TGCACGGACGGACACCCAGGGGCTGAAGCTTTCTTT.